A selection of T cell receptor beta chains follows, all from one sample in a study of blood T cell repertoires in COVID-19. Generated by immunoSEQ multiplex PCR, the TCRdb table keeps only in-frame clones and is missing some. The table records some 180,000 clones, more than 65% of them present only once. Sequencing was performed on peripheral blood. The receptors shown here come from a human donor in a cohort sampled during active COVID-19. Each CDR3 is given with its conserved first and last residue. A D gene is named only where the DNA matches it firmly. The size of a clone is reported for some rows only, either as once, few or many, or as a class for expanded clones.

>-|few|TRBJ1-2|15|TRBV4-1
TGCGCCAGCAGCCAAGAAGGCAGGGGAATCTATGGCTACACCTTC
CASSQEGRGIYGYTF
>-|once|TRBJ2-5|18|TRBV27
TGTGCCAGCAATGCCCTTGGACTTGGGGGGGGCGAGAAAGAGACCCAGTACTTC
CASNALGLGGGEKETQYF
>TRBD1|-|TRBJ2-1|16|TRBV24-1
TGTGCCACCAGTGACTACGGGACAGGAGGCCCCAATGAGCAGTTCTTC
CATSDYGTGGPNEQFF
>TRBD2|-|TRBJ2-1|14|TRBV18
TGTGCCAGCTCACCGCGGGAGGCCGGTAATGAGCAGTTCTTC
CASSPREAGNEQFF
>-|-|TRBJ1-1|16|TRBV28
TGTGCCAGCAGTCCCATGGAGAGGGGAGGAGGGACTGAAGCTTTCTTT
CASSPMERGGGTEAFF
>TRBD2|-|TRBJ2-2|15|TRBV7-9
TGTGCCAGCAGCTACGGAGCGGGAGGGACCGGGGAGCTGTTTTTT
CASSYGAGGTGELFF
>-|-|TRBJ2-2|18|TRBV13
TGTGCCAGCAGCCACTCGAGCAGCCGACTAGTTCGTGGCGGGGAGCTGTTTTTT
CASSHSSSRLVRGGELFF
>TRBD2|-|TRBJ2-1|16|TRBV25-1
TGTGCCAGCAGTGACCTCGGACTAGCGGGAAGTTATGAGCAGTTCTTC
CASSDLGLAGSYEQFF
>TRBD1|once|TRBJ1-2|17|TRBV15
TGTGCCACCAGCACTAGTCTCGGGACAGTTTTTAACTATGGCTACACCTTC
CATSTSLGTVFNYGYTF
>-|-|TRBJ2-2|15|TRBV19
TGTGCCAGTACCGCCGGGACTTCCAACACCGGGGAGCTGTTTTTT
CASTAGTSNTGELFF
>-|few|TRBJ1-4|13|TRBV18
TGTGCCAGCTCATCCGACAGTTTTGAAAAACTGTTTTTT
CASSSDSFEKLFF
>-|-|TRBJ1-6|15|TRBV6-5
TGTGCCAGCAGCCCCGGGAACTCGGTGACGCGTCCCCTCCACTTT
CASSPGNSVTRPLHF
>TRBD2|many|TRBJ2-3|19|TRBV7-9
TGTGCCAGCAGCCCTCCTAGGGGACTAGCGGGGTCTAGCACAGATACGCAGTATTTT
CASSPPRGLAGSSTDTQYF
>-|-|TRBJ2-7|16|TRBV10-3
TGTGCCATCAGCTCCGCAGGAGGAGGGGCCCTCTACGAGCAGTACTTC
CAISSAGGGALYEQYF
>-|-|TRBJ2-5|17|TRBV7-5
TGTGTCAGATTTCCAACTAACTCTCACCGTATCATGGAGACCCAGTACTTC
CVRFPTNSHRIMETQYF
>-|-|TRBJ1-5|16|TRBV6-6
TGTGCCAGCAGAAAGGACGCCGGGGTGGGCAATCAGCCCCAGCATTTT
CASRKDAGVGNQPQHF
>-|-|TRBJ2-4|19|TRBV19
TGTGCCAGTAGTATAGCCGCATCGGACGGTTCTAGCGCCAAAAACATTCAGTACTTC
CASSIAASDGSSAKNIQYF
>TRBD1|-|TRBJ1-2|14|TRBV27
TGTGCCAGCAGTTTCCACAGGGGTTCCTATGGCTACACCTTC
CASSFHRGSYGYTF
>-|few|TRBJ2-7|14|TRBV2
TGTGCCAGCAGTGTAGACAGGAGTTCCTACGAGCAGTACTTC
CASSVDRSSYEQYF
>-|-|TRBJ2-3|12|TRBV19
TGTGCCAGTACCGGGAGCACAGATACGCAGTATTTT
CASTGSTDTQYF
>-|-|TRBJ1-5|15|TRBV2
TGTGCCAGCAGTGAGACCCAGGGGTCCAATCAGCCCCAGCATTTT
CASSETQGSNQPQHF
>-|-|TRBJ2-1|16|TRBV19
TGTGCCAGTAGTATAGGTGCGGGCCCAACCTACAATGAGCAGTTCTTC
CASSIGAGPTYNEQFF
>TRBD1|-|TRBJ2-7|13|TRBV12-3/TRBV12-4
TGTGCCAGCAGGGGGACAGGGACGTACGAGCAGTACTTC
CASRGTGTYEQYF
>TRBD1|-|TRBJ2-3|14|TRBV14
TGTGCCAGCAGCCAAACAGTTAGGGGGCAAACGCAGTATTTT
CASSQTVRGQTQYF
>TRBD2|-|TRBJ2-7|15|TRBV11-2
TGTGCCAGCAGCTTAGGGGGGACTAGCGGGAACGAGCAGTACTTC
CASSLGGTSGNEQYF
>TRBD1|-|TRBJ1-6|14|TRBV6-5
TGTGCCAGCAGCCGGACAGGGACCAATTCACCCCTCCACTTT
CASSRTGTNSPLHF
>TRBD1|-|TRBJ2-1|14|TRBV6-6
TGTGCCAGCAGTTCGGGACAGGGGGGGACTGAGCAGTTCTTC
CASSSGQGGTEQFF
>TRBD2|-|TRBJ2-2|15|TRBV28
TGTGCCAGCAGAATAGCGGGGGACAACACCGGGGAGCTGTTTTTT
CASRIAGDNTGELFF
>-|few|TRBJ2-7|11|TRBV19
TGTGCCCCGGAGGGTATCCACGAGCAGTACTTC
CAPEGIHEQYF
>-|-|TRBJ2-1|11|TRBV24-1
TGTGCCACCAGTGCCTTCAATGAGCAGTTCTTC
CATSAFNEQFF
>-|-|TRBJ1-2|13|TRBV28
TGTGCCAGCAGTTCGACAGAGATCTATGGCTACACCTTC
CASSSTEIYGYTF
>-|-|TRBJ2-7|16|TRBV28
TGTGCCAGCAGTCTCACCCGGGACACTGGTAGGGGTGGGCAGTACTTC
CASSLTRDTGRGGQYF
>TRBD1|-|TRBJ2-7|13|TRBV30
TGTGCCTGCTCAGGACAGGGTTTCTCCGAGCAGTACTTC
CACSGQGFSEQYF
>-|-|TRBJ2-1|13|TRBV7-9
TGTGCCAGCAGCATGACAGTTGCAAATGAGCAGTTCTTC
CASSMTVANEQFF
>TRBD1|-|TRBJ1-2|18|TRBV2
TGTGCCAGCAGTGAAAAATGGAGGGGACAGGGGGCGAACTATGGCTACACCTTC
CASSEKWRGQGANYGYTF
>TRBD1|-|TRBJ2-2|16|TRBV7-9
TGTGCCAGCAGCCCCCGATACAGGGGGCACACCGGGGAGCTGTTTTTT
CASSPRYRGHTGELFF
>TRBD2|few|TRBJ2-3|17|TRBV11-2
TGTGCCAGCAGCCCCTACGTACTAGCGGGAGGAGGGGATACGCAGTATTTT
CASSPYVLAGGGDTQYF
>TRBD1|-|TRBJ2-7|14|TRBV5-1
TGCGCCAGCAGCTGGCCGGGACAGGGGGCCGAGCAGTACTTC
CASSWPGQGAEQYF
>TRBD1|-|TRBJ1-1|14|TRBV18
TGTGCCAGCTCACGGGACAGGGGGCACACTGAAGCTTTCTTT
CASSRDRGHTEAFF
>-|once|TRBJ2-5|13|TRBV18
TGTGCCAGCTCACCGGGACTGCAAGAGACCCAGTACTTC
CASSPGLQETQYF
>TRBD1|-|TRBJ1-1|16|TRBV18
TGTGCCAGCTCACCCGTAGACAGGGTGCGGAACACTGAAGCTTTCTTT
CASSPVDRVRNTEAFF
>-|-|TRBJ2-1|13|TRBV12-3/TRBV12-4
TGTGCCAGCAGACAAGGGGACTACAATGAGCAGTTCTTC
CASRQGDYNEQFF